These 6 T cell receptor beta chains were all obtained from the same sample, sequenced in a study of T cells in Graves' hyperthyroidism and ophthalmopathy. TCR beta CDR3 sequences were amplified from RNA transcripts. TCR CDR3 regions were first amplified by RT-PCR with HTBI primers. TCRdb itself ran the multiplex PCR reads through MiXCR, one entry per CDR3 protein. The sample consists of 600,000 to 750,000 distinct CDR3 sequences, roughly a sixth of them appearing once. The sequencing input was blood. All receptors come from a man aged 45-65 years with Graves' hyperthyroidism.

This clonotype was seen at least ten times. V is TRBV28 and J is TRBJ2-7; D is uncertain. Germline values: CDR1 MDHEN, CDR2 SYDVKM. The CDR3 consists of 15 residues. Trimming stripped 3 bases from V and 0 bases from J, with 12 bases between. DNA of the CDR3: TGTGCCAGCAGTTTCTCGTTGGGAAGCTCCTACGAGCAGTACTTC. Its protein product is CASSFSLGSSYEQYF.

This clonotype was seen ten or more times. The junction and the germline gene differ at one end; a read error may be behind it. The genes are TRBV5-1 and TRBJ1-2; no definite D call. This CDR3 spans 12 amino acids. Germline lookup yields CDR1 SGHRS and CDR2 YFSETQ. Written as DNA, the CDR3 is TGTGCCAGCAGTTCTGGGAACTATGGCTACACCTTC. Protein product: CASSSGNYGYTF.

This clonotype was seen many times. CDR3 sequence (DNA): TGTGCCAGCTCACCAGTGGAGGGGAAGCGTTACAATGAGCAGTTCTTC. Its translation is CASSPVEGKRYNEQFF. The rearrangement uses TRBV18 and TRBJ2-1, with TRBD2 as a possible D gene (6 bases). With 2 bases removed from V and 4 bases from J, the gap between germline ends came to 15 bases. Germline CDR1 KGHSH, CDR2 LQKENI. This CDR3 has 16 residues.

This clonotype was counted between two and nine times. J is TRBJ2-2 and V is TRBV18; no definite D call. CDR3 length: 16 residues. The V and J ends lost 2 bases and 0 bases respectively, with 10 bases between them. Germline CDR1 reads KGHSH; CDR2 reads LQKENI. CDR3 loop: CASSPAAPANTGELFF. CDR3 DNA sequence: TGTGCCAGCTCACCAGCGGCACCGGCGAACACCGGGGAGCTGTTTTTT.

The chain uses TRBV25-1 and TRBJ2-7; 9 bases line up with TRBD1. This CDR3 comprises 16 residues. The junction had 8 bases not matched to a gene; V was cut back by 4 bases and J by 1 base. Germline lookup yields CDR1 MGHDK and CDR2 SYGVNS. The CDR3 loop is CASSGLGTGSSYEQYF. DNA of the CDR3: TGTGCCAGCAGTGGCCTCGGGACAGGGTCGTCCTACGAGCAGTACTTC.

The J gene is TRBJ2-6, the V gene TRBV7-9, with D tentatively TRBD1 (5 bases). This CDR3 is built from 15 residues. Trimming took off 5 bases at V and 1 base at J, with 9 bases between the two ends. Germline lookup yields CDR1 SEHNR and CDR2 FQNEAQ (reference sequence). CDR3 nucleotide sequence: TGTGCCAGCAGCACTCGACAGTCTGGGGCCAACGTCCTGACTTTC. It yields the protein CASSTRQSGANVLTF.